This T cell receptor beta chain was sequenced during a study of blood T cell repertoires in COVID-19 (dated by TCRdb to 2018 to 2020). For context, the study as a whole: Samples from collaborators originated in the United States, Italy and Spain and spanned both the acute and convalescent phases of COVID-19. The material from the prospective study consisted of cDNA or gDNA derived from T cells, B-cell-depleted T cells, or PBMCs. Deeply sampled blood TCRbeta repertoires from subjects exposed to, actively infected with, or recovered from COVID-19 were included in the dataset. A freely available public database, intended as a resource for researchers studying the immune response to SARS-CoV-2, is where the repertoires were released. Nearly every sample came with metadata listing a de-identified subject ID, COVID-19 status, age in years and sex. Where HLA class I and class II types were available, the types were taken from metadata supplied by the sample provider, not from assay-based typing. Samples came from the ongoing ImmuneRACE study (first 160 participants) plus 1,254 subjects from 6 global collaborators. General conclusions and limits of the study: The amount of clinical and demographic metadata varied by source and participant and was provided uncurated.

Collaborating institutions collected whole blood in K2EDTA tubes following their own protocols. For TCRbeta analysis, collaborator samples were shipped as frozen whole blood, as isolated PBMCs, or as DNA extracted from either sample type. The immunoSEQ Assay, a bias-controlled multiplex PCR, was used to amplify TCRbeta CDR3 regions from genomic DNA. The paper's data handling went like this. The number of nucleated cells in each sample was estimated by amplification of reference gene primers within the assay. To quantify the absolute abundance of each unique TCRbeta CDR3 rearrangement, sequence reads were collapsed and filtered. Productive Simpson clonality was computed per sample as the square root of Simpson's diversity index over productive rearrangements. TCRdb took over this immuneACCESS table, retaining in-frame rearrangements with V and J assigned. Such tables are incomplete; in checked studies, under half of the missing clones stem from an unresolved V gene, and the remainder is unexplained. Clone size and V and J calls were adopted from that table, with D and trimming inferred from the DNA. This sample holds some 120,000 clones; 88% were observed only once. 0.7% to 0.9% of the sample rests with the top ten.

Turning to this clone: Its antigen specificity is not known. No base quality values were provided; no much bigger clone lies one nucleotide off.

The receptor comes from a woman between 45 and 60 years old with active or convalescent COVID-19. The sample taken for sequencing was peripheral blood.

Here the CDR3 is given as CASSLGQGTMNTEAFF. The nucleotides are TGTGCCAGCAGCTTAGGACAGGGTACCATGAACACTGAAGCTTTCTTT. The chain couples TRBV5-4 to TRBJ1-1; TRBD1 aligns with 8 central bases. Unmatched junction bases come to 6, with V trimmed by 2 bases and J by 0 bases. Per the germline V gene (reference sequence), SGHNT is the CDR1 and YYREEE is the CDR2. The CDR3 has 16 amino acids, counting the end cysteine and phenylalanine. Solely the CDR3 DNA is kept, with 48 bases framed from the first base.